Each of the 10 T cell receptor beta chains below was sequenced from the same sample in a study of beta chain features in type 1 diabetes. Study findings and constraints: For Type 1 diabetes patients, all four CD4+ subsets carried TCRB CDR3s that were moderately but significantly shorter.

Reverse transcribing all isolated RNA meant expressed TCRB transcripts were sequenced. Assay used: immunoSEQ multiplex PCR; TCRdb lists only in-frame clones, some missing. The data show approximately 260,000 clones, roughly 20% seen once. No antigen is known for these receptors. Sequencing was carried out using naive CD4+ T cells from blood. The receptors were gathered from a woman aged 40 to 49 with type 1 diabetes.

The rearrangement joins TRBV4-1 to TRBJ1-4; TRBD1 might be the D (5 bases). Trimming took off 4 bases at V and 2 bases at J, with 17 bases between the two ends. CDR3 size: 17 residues. Germline CDR1 reads MGHRA; CDR2 reads YSYEKL. In DNA, the CDR3 is TGCGCCAGCAGCCGCGGCACGTCAGGGAGGACTAATGAAAAACTGTTTTTT. It translates to CASSRGTSGRTNEKLFF.

This clone was observed a few times. The V and J genes are TRBV28 and TRBJ2-7, with 10 bases fitting TRBD2. In germline, CDR1 is MDHEN, CDR2 SYDVKM. The length of the CDR3 is 15 residues. The junction had 10 bases not matched to a gene; V was cut back by 8 bases and J by 3 bases. CDR3 sequence: CASSSGGWGFYEQYF. The CDR3 bases are TGTGCCAGCTCTAGCGGGGGTTGGGGTTTCTACGAGCAGTACTTC.

The rearrangement uses TRBV7-3 and TRBJ2-3, with D possibly TRBD2 on 6 matching bases. V was clipped by 3 bases and J by 6 bases, with 13 bases between them. CDR1 is SGHTA, CDR2 FQGTGA, per germline. The CDR3 runs to 14 residues. The CDR3 coding sequence is TGTGCCAGCAGCTTTTGGGAGGAGTCGGATACGCAGTATTTT. Amino acid sequence: CASSFWEESDTQYF.

This clone was seen a handful of times. The chain couples TRBV7-2 to TRBJ2-5; maybe TRBD2 (5 bases). Trimming shortened V by 2 bases and J by 4 bases, and 14 bases separated the two germline ends. The CDR3 has 15 amino acids. Germline lookup yields CDR1 SGHTA and CDR2 FQGNSA. The CDR3 sequence: CASSLIWSRGETQYF. The CDR3 DNA reads TGTGCCAGCAGCTTAATCTGGTCCCGGGGAGAGACCCAGTACTTC.

This clone was seen only a few times. CDR3 sequence (DNA): TGTGCCAGCAGCACGGGGATCCCTGAAGCTTTCTTT. Protein: CASSTGIPEAFF. The rearrangement joins TRBV7-9 to TRBJ1-1; D uncertain. Germline V gene data show CDR1 as SEHNR and CDR2 as FQNEAQ (reference sequence). There are 12 residues in the CDR3. V was pared by 5 bases and J by 6 bases, with 10 bases between. Supplemented by reference TRBV7-9 and TRBJ1-1, the full variable domain reads DTGVSQNPRHKITKRGQNVTFRCDPISEHNRLYWYRQTLGQGPEFLTYFQNEAQLEKSRLLSDRFSAERPKGSFSTLEIQRTEQGDSAMYLCASSTGIPEAFFGQGTRLTVV.

DNA for the CDR3: TGTGCCAGCTCCAGGGACAGGGTGGACGGCTACACCTTC. Protein sequence: CASSRDRVDGYTF. V gene TRBV18 combines with J gene TRBJ1-2; 9 bases line up with TRBD1. Germline lookup yields CDR1 KGHSH and CDR2 LQKENI. The CDR3 has 13 residues. The V and J ends lost 6 bases and 8 bases, in that order; junction bases with no gene match: 7.

The chain combines TRBV7-9 with TRBJ1-2; 7 bases match TRBD1. With V trimmed by 5 bases and J by 7 bases, 10 bases remained unmatched. The germline V gene has CDR1 SEHNR and CDR2 FQNEAQ (reference sequence). The CDR3 has 14 residues. CDR3 nucleotides: TGTGCCAGCAGCCCAGGGACAGATTCTCGTGGCTACACCTTC. Encoded protein: CASSPGTDSRGYTF.

The CDR3 bases are TGTGCCAGCAGCGACCTGCGTAGGAGCTCCTACGAGCAGTACTTC. This gives the protein CASSDLRRSSYEQYF. V usage is TRBV5-6 and J usage is TRBJ2-7; D is uncertain. The CDR3 totals 15 residues. V was trimmed by 4 bases and J by 0 bases, leaving 14 bases between them. Germline V gene lookup returns CDR1 SGHDT and CDR2 YYEEEE.

The genes are TRBV28 and TRBJ1-4; 9 bases agree with TRBD1. The trim removed 4 bases at V and 8 bases at J, leaving 8 bases unmatched. Germline V gene lookup returns CDR1 MDHEN and CDR2 SYDVKM. This CDR3 has 15 amino acids. The CDR3 DNA reads as TGTGCCAGCAGTTCACAGGGGGCGCAAGGGGAAAAACTGTTTTTT. Translated, it gives CASSSQGAQGEKLFF.

The rearrangement joins TRBV5-8 to TRBJ2-7, with TRBD1 as a possible D gene (6 bases). CDR1 and CDR2 (germline): SGHTS, YDEGEE. The V gene lost 5 bases and the J gene lost 7 bases, with 16 bases spanning the gap. There are 13 residues in the CDR3. The CDR3 coding sequence is TGTGCCAGCAGGCGTACAGGGTTAGGGGAGCAGTACTTC. Residues: CASRRTGLGEQYF.